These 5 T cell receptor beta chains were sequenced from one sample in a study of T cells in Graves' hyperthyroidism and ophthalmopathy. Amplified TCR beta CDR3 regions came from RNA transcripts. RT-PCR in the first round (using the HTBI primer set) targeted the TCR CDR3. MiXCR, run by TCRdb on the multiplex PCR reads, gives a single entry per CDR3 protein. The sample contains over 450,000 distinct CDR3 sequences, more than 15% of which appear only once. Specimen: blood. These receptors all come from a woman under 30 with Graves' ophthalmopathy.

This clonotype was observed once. This chain's CDR3 is CATSDPIGTVSTDTQYF. The CDR3 nucleotides read TGTGCCACCAGTGATCCCATCGGGACAGTAAGCACAGATACGCAGTATTTT. The chain carries TRBV24-1 and TRBJ2-3, with TRBD1 matching 7 bases. Germline CDR1 and CDR2: KGHDR and SFDVKD. V lost 3 bases and J lost 0; bases outside the gene matches: 8. CDR3 length: 17 amino acids.

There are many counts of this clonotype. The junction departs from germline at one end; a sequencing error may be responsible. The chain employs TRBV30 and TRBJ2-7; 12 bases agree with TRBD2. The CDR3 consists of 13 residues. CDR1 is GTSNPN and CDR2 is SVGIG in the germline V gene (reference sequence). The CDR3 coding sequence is TGTGCCGGGAGGACTAGCGGGACCGTCGAGCAGTACTTC. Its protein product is CAGRTSGTVEQYF. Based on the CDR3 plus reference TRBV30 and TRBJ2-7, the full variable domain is SQTIHQWPATLVQPVGSPLSLECTVEGTSNPNLYWYRQAAGRGLQLLFYSVGIGQISSEVPQNLSASRPQDRQFILSSKKLLLSDSGFYLCAGRTSGTVEQYFGPGTRLTVT.

CDR3 protein: CASSQDPPANLGTDTQYF. The CDR3 DNA reads as TGCGCCAGCAGCCAAGATCCCCCGGCAAATTTAGGGACAGATACGCAGTATTTT. The genes are TRBV4-1 and TRBJ2-3; no firm D call. V gave up 0 bases and J gave up 3 bases, with 19 bases separating them. The CDR3 consists of 18 residues. Germline values: CDR1 MGHRA, CDR2 YSYEKL.

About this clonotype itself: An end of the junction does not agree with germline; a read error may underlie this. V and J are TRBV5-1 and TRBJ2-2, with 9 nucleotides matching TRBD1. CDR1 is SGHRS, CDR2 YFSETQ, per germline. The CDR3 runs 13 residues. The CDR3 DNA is TGCGCCAGCAGCACAGGGGGCCCCGGGGAGCTGCTTTTT. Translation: CASSTGGPGELLF.

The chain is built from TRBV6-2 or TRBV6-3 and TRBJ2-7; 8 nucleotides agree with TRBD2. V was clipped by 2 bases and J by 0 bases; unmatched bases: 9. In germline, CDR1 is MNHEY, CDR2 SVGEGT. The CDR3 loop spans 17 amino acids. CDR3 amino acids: CASSYEVRRGASYEQYF. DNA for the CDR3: TGTGCCAGCAGTTACGAAGTTAGGCGGGGGGCCTCCTACGAGCAGTACTTC.